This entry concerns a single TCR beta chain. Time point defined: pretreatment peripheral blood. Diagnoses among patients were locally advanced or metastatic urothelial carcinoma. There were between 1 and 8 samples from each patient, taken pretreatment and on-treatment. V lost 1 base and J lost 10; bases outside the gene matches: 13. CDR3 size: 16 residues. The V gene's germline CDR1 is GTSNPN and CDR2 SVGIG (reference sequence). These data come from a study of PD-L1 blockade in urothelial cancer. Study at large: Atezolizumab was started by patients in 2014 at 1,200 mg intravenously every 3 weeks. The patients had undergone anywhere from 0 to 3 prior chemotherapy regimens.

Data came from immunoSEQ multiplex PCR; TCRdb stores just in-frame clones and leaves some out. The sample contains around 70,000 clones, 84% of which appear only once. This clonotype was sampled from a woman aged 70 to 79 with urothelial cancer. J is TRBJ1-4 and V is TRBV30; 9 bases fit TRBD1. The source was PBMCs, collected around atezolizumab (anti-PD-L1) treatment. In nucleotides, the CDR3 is TGTGCCTGGAGTGCGCGAGCGGGACAGGGCAGTTCAAAACTGTTTTTT. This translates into CAWSARAGQGSSKLFF.